These 22 T cell receptor beta chains originate from one sample sequenced in a study of CD8 T cells in ankylosing spondylitis (TCRdb year 2017). The library relied on 5' RACE. The sequencing machine was an Illumina HiSeq 2500. The raw public reads went through TCRdb reprocessing: fastp at Q25, MiXCR clone calling, in-frame beta chains kept. Each entry is one CDR3 protein sequence, shown with its most common DNA and genes. This sample gives under 250,000 distinct CDR3 sequences in total; roughly 32% of them show up just once. The top ten constitute roughly 4% of the sample. Sequenced input: blood, either unsorted or a sorted T cell fraction (not recorded which). Receptors were obtained from a male donor with ankylosing spondylitis or in good health (not recorded which).

The V and J genes are TRBV15 and TRBJ2-1; D may correspond to TRBD1 or TRBD2 (5 bases each). The CDR3 runs 15 residues. Trimming removed 0 bases at V and 4 bases at J, with 10 bases between. Germline CDR1 LNHNV, CDR2 YYDKDF (reference sequence). The CDR3 is CATSRDLGRYNEQFF. CDR3 nucleotide sequence: TGTGCCACCAGCAGAGACCTGGGACGATACAATGAGCAGTTCTTC.

The rearrangement links TRBV5-1 to TRBJ2-3; the D is unclear. Trimming removed 0 bases at V and 2 bases at J, with 13 bases between. This CDR3 has 16 residues. Germline CDR1 is SGHRS and CDR2 is YFSETQ. The CDR3 DNA reads as TGCGCCAGCAGCTTGGTTGGGTCAGCTAACACAGATACGCAGTATTTT. It codes for CASSLVGSANTDTQYF.

This chain links TRBV11-2 with TRBJ2-1; perhaps TRBD2 as D (6 bases). Germline CDR1 reads SGHAT; CDR2 reads FQNNGV. V was shortened by 3 bases and J by 9 bases, with 18 bases between the two germline ends. The CDR3 runs to 15 residues. CDR3 in amino acids: CASSLMIDGGIEQFF. The DNA of the CDR3 is TGTGCCAGCAGCTTGATGATCGACGGGGGAATTGAGCAGTTCTTC.

The DNA of the CDR3 is TGCAGCGGGGAGACGGTGAACACTGAAGCTTTCTTT. Encoded protein: CSGETVNTEAFF. The chain couples TRBV29-1 to TRBJ1-1; D not certain. CDR1 is SQVTM, CDR2 ANQGSEA, per germline. CDR3 length: 12 amino acids. Trimming took 7 bases from V and 0 from J, leaving 9 bases between them.

This clonotype was found a few times. The gene calls are TRBV29-1 and TRBJ2-7; D unresolved. Deletions cut 6 bases from V and 4 bases from J, with 13 bases between. In germline, CDR1 is SQVTM, CDR2 ANQGSEA. The CDR3 is made up of 12 amino acids. CDR3 sequence (DNA): TGCAGCGTACGGAAGGACGGATACGAGCAGTACTTC. Encoded protein: CSVRKDGYEQYF.

This clonotype was picked up a small number of times. The chain links TRBV12-3 or TRBV12-4 to TRBJ2-4; D is unclear. Trimming cost V 6 bases and J 0 bases, with 6 bases left between them. CDR3 length: 13 amino acids. CDR3 in amino acids: CASSELAKNIQYF. In nucleotides, the CDR3 is TGTGCCAGCAGCGAACTAGCCAAAAACATTCAGTACTTC.

The chain has TRBV18 and TRBJ2-7; TRBD2 might be the D (6 bases). Germline CDR1 is KGHSH and CDR2 is LQKENI. The ends were cut back, 2 bases at V and 7 bases at J, with 15 bases in the middle. The CDR3 runs 14 residues. The chain's CDR3 is CASSPSTLAREQYF. The CDR3 region has the DNA TGTGCCAGCTCACCATCCACCCTAGCGAGGGAGCAGTACTTC.

This clonotype was found a few times. This chain links TRBV20-1 with TRBJ1-4, with a weak D call TRBD1 (5 bases). Germline lookup yields CDR1 DFQATT and CDR2 SNEGSKA (reference sequence). CDR3 length equals 13 residues. With 4 bases removed from V and 7 bases from J, the gap between germline ends came to 13 bases. CDR3 nucleotides: TGCAGTGCTAAGGGGAGGTGGAGTGAAAAACTGTTTTTT. Protein product: CSAKGRWSEKLFF.

This clonotype was detected a few times. The chain joins TRBV18 to TRBJ2-3, with 7 nucleotides matching TRBD1. The CDR3 runs to 15 residues. V lost 1 base and J lost 0; bases outside the gene matches: 1. Germline V gene lookup returns CDR1 KGHSH and CDR2 LQKENI. CDR3 DNA: TGTGCCAGCTCACCACGACAGGGTAGCACAGATACGCAGTATTTT. Protein: CASSPRQGSTDTQYF.

The rearrangement joins TRBV6-1 to TRBJ2-2; 8 nucleotides line up with TRBD1. The CDR3 covers 19 residues. The trim removed 8 bases at V and 4 bases at J, leaving 21 bases unmatched. Germline assignment: CDR1 MNHNS and CDR2 SASEGT. The CDR3, as DNA: TGTGCCAGCGCCAAGGACGGGTCTGGACCAGGGGGCCTCACCGGGGAGCTGTTTTTT. It codes for CASAKDGSGPGGLTGELFF.

V usage is TRBV7-9 and J usage is TRBJ1-2; TRBD1 matches 7 bases. J lost 9 bases, V lost 4 bases, and 8 bases had no gene match. The CDR3 is 13 residues long. Germline V gene lookup returns CDR1 SEHNR and CDR2 FQNEAQ (reference sequence). The CDR3 DNA is TGTGCCAGCAGCTCGACAGGGTTTGTGAGCTACACCTTC. Its translation: CASSSTGFVSYTF. Complete variable domain (other parts from reference TRBV7-9 and TRBJ1-2): DTGVSQNPRHKITKRGQNVTFRCDPISEHNRLYWYRQTLGQGPEFLTYFQNEAQLEKSRLLSDRFSAERPKGSFSTLEIQRTEQGDSAMYLCASSSTGFVSYTFGSGTRLTVV.

The chain is built from TRBV27 and TRBJ1-1, with D uncertain. V lost 5 bases and J lost 0, with 19 bases in between. Germline assignment: CDR1 MNHEY and CDR2 SMNVEV (reference sequence). The CDR3 spans 17 residues. The CDR3 DNA is TGTGCCAGCAGTGCCAACCCGGGGAAAGTCCTGAACACTGAAGCTTTCTTT. It is translated as CASSANPGKVLNTEAFF.

The chain uses TRBV9 and TRBJ2-5; no reliable D call. V was cut by 0 bases and J by 5 bases, with 8 bases left in between. The CDR3 sequence is 13 residues long. Germline values: CDR1 SGDLS, CDR2 YYNGEE. The CDR3 bases are TGTGCCAGCAGCGTAGGATTGGAGGAGACCCAGTACTTC. It codes for CASSVGLEETQYF.

This clonotype appeared a few times. CDR3 in amino acids: CSVALFGYTF. CDR3 DNA sequence: TGCAGCGTTGCACTATTTGGCTACACCTTC. The V gene is TRBV29-1, the J gene TRBJ1-2; no clear D gene. Germline loops: CDR1 SQVTM, CDR2 ANQGSEA. V was clipped by 4 bases and J by 7 bases, with 7 bases between them. The CDR3 sequence is 10 residues long.

This clonotype has a single count. The chain recombines TRBV28 with TRBJ2-5; unclear D gene. This CDR3 is 14 amino acids long. Germline V CDR1 and CDR2: MDHEN, SYDVKM. V dropped 3 bases and J dropped 3 bases, with 11 bases sitting between them. The CDR3 DNA follows: TGTGCCAGCAGTTTTTTGCCCCCCAAAGAGACCCAGTACTTC. Translating it yields CASSFLPPKETQYF.

This chain joins TRBV5-8 and TRBJ2-2; 7 bases agree with TRBD1. The CDR3 sequence is 16 residues long. J lost 6 bases, V lost 3 bases, and 11 bases had no gene match. Germline loops: CDR1 SGHTS, CDR2 YDEGEE. CDR3 coding DNA: TGTGCCAGCAGCTCGCAACCCGACAGGGTATCCGGGGAGCTGTTTTTT. Encoded protein: CASSSQPDRVSGELFF.

The CDR3 nucleotides are TGCAGTGCTAGAGAGGCGGGCGAGCAGTACTTC. Protein: CSAREAGEQYF. The chain employs TRBV20-1 and TRBJ2-7; D is possibly TRBD2 (5 bases). The V gene lost 0 bases and the J gene lost 6 bases, with 6 bases spanning the gap. CDR1 and CDR2 from the germline V gene are DFQATT and SNEGSKA (reference sequence). This CDR3 has 11 amino acids.

Details on this clonotype: A single base separates this from a much larger clone, so it may be a read error. The chain carries TRBV29-1 and TRBJ2-3; D might be TRBD1 (7 bases). The length of the CDR3 is 14 residues. CDR1 and CDR2 from the germline V gene are SQVTM and ANQGSEA. The CDR3 DNA sequence: TGCAGCGTTGCAGGGGGGTGGGTCACAGCTACGCAGTATTTT. It encodes CSVAGGWVTATQYF.

This clonotype was detected once. The chain employs TRBV7-2 and TRBJ2-1; the D gene could be TRBD1 or TRBD2 (6 bases each). This CDR3 comprises 15 residues. With 4 bases removed from V and 7 bases from J, the gap between germline ends came to 17 bases. CDR1 and CDR2 from the germline V gene are SGHTA and FQGNSA. The CDR3: CASSSTGWGVNEQFF. The CDR3 DNA sequence: TGTGCCAGCAGCTCTACAGGGTGGGGGGTGAATGAGCAGTTCTTC. Drawing the rest from reference TRBV7-2 and TRBJ2-1, the complete variable domain is GAGVSQSPSNKVTEKGKDVELRCDPISGHTALYWYRQSLGQGLEFLIYFQGNSAPDKSGLPSDRFSAERTGGSVSTLTIQRTQQEDSAVYLCASSSTGWGVNEQFFGPGTRLTVL.

This sequence joins TRBV12-3 or TRBV12-4 and TRBJ1-1; 7 bases map to TRBD1. The V and J ends lost 7 bases and 4 bases, in that order; junction bases with no gene match: 6. The length of the CDR3 is 13 residues. CDR3 region: CASTDRAPTEAFF. The DNA of the CDR3 is TGTGCCAGCACAGACAGGGCGCCCACTGAAGCTTTCTTT.

This chain connects TRBV25-1 to TRBJ2-3; 7 nucleotides agree with TRBD1. The CDR3 extends over 13 amino acids. V trimming: 6 bases; J trimming: 1 base; junction bases outside the gene matches: 1. The germline gives CDR1 MGHDK, CDR2 SYGVNS. CDR3 amino acids: CASRDRGTDTQYF. The CDR3 DNA is TGTGCCAGCAGAGACAGGGGCACAGATACGCAGTATTTT.

The V call is TRBV29-1, the J call TRBJ1-1; D not certain. The length of the CDR3 is 14 residues. The germline gives CDR1 SQVTM, CDR2 ANQGSEA. Between the trimmed V and J ends, which lost 0 bases and 0 bases, there was a span of 8 bases. The CDR3 coding sequence is TGCAGCGTTGAAGATTGGGATCTGAACACTGAAGCTTTCTTT. Its protein product is CSVEDWDLNTEAFF. The entire variable domain, with the rest obtained from reference TRBV29-1 and TRBJ1-1, is as follows: SAVISQKPSRDICQRGTSLTIQCQVDSQVTMMFWYRQQPGQSLTLIATANQGSEATYESGFVIDKFPISRPNLTFSTLTVSNMSPEDSSIYLCSVEDWDLNTEAFFGQGTRLTVV.